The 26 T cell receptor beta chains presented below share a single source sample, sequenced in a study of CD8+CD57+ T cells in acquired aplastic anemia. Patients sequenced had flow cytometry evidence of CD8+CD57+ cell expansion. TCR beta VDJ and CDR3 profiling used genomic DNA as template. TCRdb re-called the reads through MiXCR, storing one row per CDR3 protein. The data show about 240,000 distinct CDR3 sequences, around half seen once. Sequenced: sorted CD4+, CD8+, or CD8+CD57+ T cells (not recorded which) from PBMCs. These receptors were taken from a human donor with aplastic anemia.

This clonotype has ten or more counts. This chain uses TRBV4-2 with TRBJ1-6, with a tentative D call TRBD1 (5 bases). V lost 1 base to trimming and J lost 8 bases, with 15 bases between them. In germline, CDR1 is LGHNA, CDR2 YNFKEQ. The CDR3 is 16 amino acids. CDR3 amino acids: CASSQATGREDSPLHF. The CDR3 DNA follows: TGTGCCAGCAGCCAAGCCACCGGCAGGGAGGATTCACCCCTCCACTTT.

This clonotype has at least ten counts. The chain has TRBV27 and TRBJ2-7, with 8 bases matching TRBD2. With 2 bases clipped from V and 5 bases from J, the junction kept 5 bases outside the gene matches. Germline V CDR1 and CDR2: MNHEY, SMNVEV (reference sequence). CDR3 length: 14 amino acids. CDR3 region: CASSLQREHDEQYF. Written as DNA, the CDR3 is TGTGCCAGCAGTTTACAGCGGGAGCACGACGAGCAGTACTTC.

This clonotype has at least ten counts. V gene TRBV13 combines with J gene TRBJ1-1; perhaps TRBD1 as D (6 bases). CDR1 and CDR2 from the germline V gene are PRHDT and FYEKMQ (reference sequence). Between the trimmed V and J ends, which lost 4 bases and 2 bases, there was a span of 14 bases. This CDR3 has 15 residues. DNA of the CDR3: TGTGCCAGCAGCTCATCCGGGACACGTAACACTGAAGCTTTCTTT. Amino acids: CASSSSGTRNTEAFF.

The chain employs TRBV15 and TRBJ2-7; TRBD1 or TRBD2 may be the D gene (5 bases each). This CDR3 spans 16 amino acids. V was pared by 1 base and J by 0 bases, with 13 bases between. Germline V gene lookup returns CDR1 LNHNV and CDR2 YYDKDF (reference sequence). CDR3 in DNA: TGTGCCACCAGCAGAGTCGGGTCCGGGACCTCCTACGAGCAGTACTTC. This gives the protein CATSRVGSGTSYEQYF.

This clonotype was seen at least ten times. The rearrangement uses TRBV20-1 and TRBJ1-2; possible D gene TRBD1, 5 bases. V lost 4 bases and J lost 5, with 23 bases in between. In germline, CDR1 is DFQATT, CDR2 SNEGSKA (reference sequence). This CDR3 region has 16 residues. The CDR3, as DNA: TGCAGTGCTATACTCCCGGGACCGTGGTCGGGGTATGGCTACACCTTC. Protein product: CSAILPGPWSGYGYTF.

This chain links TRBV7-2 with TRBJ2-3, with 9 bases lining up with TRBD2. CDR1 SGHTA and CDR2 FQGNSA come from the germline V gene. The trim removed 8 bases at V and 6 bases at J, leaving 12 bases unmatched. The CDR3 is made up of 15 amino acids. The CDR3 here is CASAYSSGGRDTQYF. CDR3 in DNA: TGTGCCAGCGCCTATAGCAGCGGGGGGCGGGATACGCAGTATTTT.

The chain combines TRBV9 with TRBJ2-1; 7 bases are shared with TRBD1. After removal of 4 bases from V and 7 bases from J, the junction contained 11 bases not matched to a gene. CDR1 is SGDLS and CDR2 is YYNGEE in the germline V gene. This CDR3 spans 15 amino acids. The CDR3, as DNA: TGTGCCAGCAGCTCCCTAGGGGGCGCAACTAATGAGCAGTTCTTC. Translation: CASSSLGGATNEQFF. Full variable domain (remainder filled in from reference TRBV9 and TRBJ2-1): DSGVTQTPKHLITATGQRVTLRCSPRSGDLSVYWYQQSLDQGLQFLIQYYNGEERAKGNILERFSAQQFPDLHSELNLSSLELGDSALYFCASSSLGGATNEQFFGPGTRLTVL.

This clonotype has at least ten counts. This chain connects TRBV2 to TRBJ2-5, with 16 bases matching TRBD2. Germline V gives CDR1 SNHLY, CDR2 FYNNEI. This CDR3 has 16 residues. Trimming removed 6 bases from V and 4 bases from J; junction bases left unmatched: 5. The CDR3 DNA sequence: TGTGCCAGCAGCGGGACTAGCGGGGGGGTCCTAGAGACCCAGTACTTC. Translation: CASSGTSGGVLETQYF.

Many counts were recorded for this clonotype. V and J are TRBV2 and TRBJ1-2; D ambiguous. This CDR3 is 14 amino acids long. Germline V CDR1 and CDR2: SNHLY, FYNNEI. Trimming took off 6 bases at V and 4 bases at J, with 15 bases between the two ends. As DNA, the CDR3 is TGTGCCAGCAGGGGCAGGACGGATTTCTATGGCTACACCTTC. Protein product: CASRGRTDFYGYTF.

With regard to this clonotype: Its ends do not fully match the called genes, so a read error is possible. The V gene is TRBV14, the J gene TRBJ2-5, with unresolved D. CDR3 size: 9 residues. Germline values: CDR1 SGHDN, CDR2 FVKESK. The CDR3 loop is CASSQTRDF. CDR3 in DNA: TGTGCCAGCAGCCAGACCCGGGACTTC.

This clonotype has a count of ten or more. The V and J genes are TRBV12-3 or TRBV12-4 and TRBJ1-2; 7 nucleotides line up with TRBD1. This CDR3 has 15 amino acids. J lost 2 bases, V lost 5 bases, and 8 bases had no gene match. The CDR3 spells CASSPSGQTNYGYTF. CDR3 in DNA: TGTGCCAGCAGTCCATCGGGACAGACCAACTATGGCTACACCTTC.

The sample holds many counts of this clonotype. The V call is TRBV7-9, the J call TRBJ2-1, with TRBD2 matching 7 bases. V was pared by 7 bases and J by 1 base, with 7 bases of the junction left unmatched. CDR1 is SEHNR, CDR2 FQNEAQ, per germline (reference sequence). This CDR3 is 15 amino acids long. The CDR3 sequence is CASTKAGESYNEQFF. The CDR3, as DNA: TGTGCCAGCACCAAGGCGGGGGAGTCCTACAATGAGCAGTTCTTC.

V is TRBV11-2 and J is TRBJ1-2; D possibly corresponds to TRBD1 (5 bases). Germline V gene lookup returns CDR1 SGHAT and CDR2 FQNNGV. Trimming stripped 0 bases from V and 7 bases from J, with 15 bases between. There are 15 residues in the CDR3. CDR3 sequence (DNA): TGTGCCAGCAGCTTAGATCAGCACAGGCTGGCTGGCTACACCTTC. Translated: CASSLDQHRLAGYTF.

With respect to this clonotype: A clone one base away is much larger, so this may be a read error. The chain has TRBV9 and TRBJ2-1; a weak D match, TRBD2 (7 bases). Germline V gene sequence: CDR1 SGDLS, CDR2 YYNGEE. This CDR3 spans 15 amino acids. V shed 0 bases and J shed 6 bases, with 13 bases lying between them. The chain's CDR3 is CASSVVGGPVNEQFF. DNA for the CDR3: TGTGCCAGCAGCGTAGTGGGGGGGCCGGTCAATGAGCAGTTCTTC.

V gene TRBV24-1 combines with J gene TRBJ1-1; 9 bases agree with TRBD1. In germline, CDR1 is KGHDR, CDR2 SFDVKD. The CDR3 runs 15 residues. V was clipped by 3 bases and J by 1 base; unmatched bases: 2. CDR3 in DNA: TGTGCCACCAGTGATACAGGGGGCACGAACACTGAAGCTTTCTTT. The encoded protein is CATSDTGGTNTEAFF.

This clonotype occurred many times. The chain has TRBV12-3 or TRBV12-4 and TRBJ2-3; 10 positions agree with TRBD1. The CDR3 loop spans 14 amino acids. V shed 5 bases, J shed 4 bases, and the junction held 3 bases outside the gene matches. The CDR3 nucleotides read TGTGCCAGCAGTCGGACAGGGGGGCCAGATACGCAGTATTTT. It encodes CASSRTGGPDTQYF.

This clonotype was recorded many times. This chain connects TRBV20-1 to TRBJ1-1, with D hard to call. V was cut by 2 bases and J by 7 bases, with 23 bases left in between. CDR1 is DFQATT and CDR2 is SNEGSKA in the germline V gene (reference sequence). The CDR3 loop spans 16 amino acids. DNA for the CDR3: TGCAGTGCTAGACTATACCGGAGTCGTGGGTCAGGTGAAGCTTTCTTT. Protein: CSARLYRSRGSGEAFF.

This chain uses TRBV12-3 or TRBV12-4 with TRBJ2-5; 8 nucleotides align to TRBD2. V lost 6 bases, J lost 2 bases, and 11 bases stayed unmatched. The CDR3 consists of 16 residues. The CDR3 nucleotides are TGTGCCAGCAGCTCCCCTTCAGGCGGGGGGCAAGAGACCCAGTACTTC. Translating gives CASSSPSGGGQETQYF.

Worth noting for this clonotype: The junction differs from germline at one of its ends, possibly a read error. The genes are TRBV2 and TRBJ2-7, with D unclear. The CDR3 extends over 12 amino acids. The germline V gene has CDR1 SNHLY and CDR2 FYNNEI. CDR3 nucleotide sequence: TGTGCCAGCAGTGAAGCTTCCCGACACGACGTTTTC. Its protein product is CASSEASRHDVF. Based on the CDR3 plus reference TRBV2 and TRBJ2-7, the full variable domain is EPEVTQTPSHQVTQMGQEVILRCVPISNHLYFYWYRQILGQKVEFLVSFYNNEISEKSEIFDDQFSVERPDGSNFTLKIRSTKLEDSAMYFCASSEASRHDVFGPGTRLTVT.

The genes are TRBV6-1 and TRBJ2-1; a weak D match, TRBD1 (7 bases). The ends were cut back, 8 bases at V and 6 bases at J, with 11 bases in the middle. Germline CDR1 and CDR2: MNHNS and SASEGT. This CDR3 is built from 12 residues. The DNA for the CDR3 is TGTGCCAGCGCGCAGGGGGGCAATGAGCAGTTCTTC. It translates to CASAQGGNEQFF.

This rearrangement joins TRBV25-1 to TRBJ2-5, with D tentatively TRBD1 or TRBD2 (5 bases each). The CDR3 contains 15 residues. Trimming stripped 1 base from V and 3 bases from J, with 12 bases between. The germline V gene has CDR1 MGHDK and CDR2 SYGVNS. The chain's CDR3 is CASSESGLREETQYF. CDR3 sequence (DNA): TGTGCCAGCAGTGAATCTGGACTCAGGGAAGAGACCCAGTACTTC. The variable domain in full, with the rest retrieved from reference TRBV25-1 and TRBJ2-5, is EADIYQTPRYLVIGTGKKITLECSQTMGHDKMYWYQQDPGMELHLIHYSYGVNSTEKGDLSSESTVSRIRTEHFPLTLESARPSHTSQYLCASSESGLREETQYFGPGTRLLVL.

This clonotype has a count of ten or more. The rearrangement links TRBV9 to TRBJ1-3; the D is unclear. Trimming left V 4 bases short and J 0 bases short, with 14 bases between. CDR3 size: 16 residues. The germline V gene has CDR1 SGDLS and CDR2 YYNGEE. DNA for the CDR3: TGTGCCAGCAGCACCGAGACACCCCGCTCTGGAAACACCATATATTTT. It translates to CASSTETPRSGNTIYF.

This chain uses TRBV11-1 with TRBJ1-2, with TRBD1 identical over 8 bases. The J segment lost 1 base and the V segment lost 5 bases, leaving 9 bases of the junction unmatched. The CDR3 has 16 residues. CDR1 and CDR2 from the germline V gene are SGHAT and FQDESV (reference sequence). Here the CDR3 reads CASSLRYDRGNYGYTF. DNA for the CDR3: TGTGCCAGCAGCCTAAGGTATGACAGGGGTAACTATGGCTACACCTTC.

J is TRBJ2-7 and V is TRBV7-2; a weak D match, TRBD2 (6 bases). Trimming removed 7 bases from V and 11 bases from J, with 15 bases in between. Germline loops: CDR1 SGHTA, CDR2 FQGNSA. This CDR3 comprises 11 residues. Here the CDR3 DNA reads TGTGCCAGCAATGGAGGGACCGGGGAGTACTTC. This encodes CASNGGTGEYF.

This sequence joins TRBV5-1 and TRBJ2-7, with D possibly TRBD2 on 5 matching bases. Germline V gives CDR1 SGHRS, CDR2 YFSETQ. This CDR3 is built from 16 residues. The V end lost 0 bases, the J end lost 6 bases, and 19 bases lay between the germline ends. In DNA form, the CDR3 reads TGCGCCAGCAGCTTGGCGGTGGCGGGCTTAACCTGCGAGCAGTACTTC. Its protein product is CASSLAVAGLTCEQYF. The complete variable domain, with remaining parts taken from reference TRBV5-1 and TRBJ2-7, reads KAGVTQTPRYLIKTRGQQVTLSCSPISGHRSVSWYQQTPGQGLQFLFEYFSETQRNKGNFPGRFSGRQFSNSRSEMNVSTLELGDSALYLCASSLAVAGLTCEQYFGPGTRLTVT.

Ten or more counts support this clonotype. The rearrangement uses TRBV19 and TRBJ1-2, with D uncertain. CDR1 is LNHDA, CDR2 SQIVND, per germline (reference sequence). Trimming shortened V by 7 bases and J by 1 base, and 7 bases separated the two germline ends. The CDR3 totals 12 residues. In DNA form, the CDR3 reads TGTGCCAGTATGGGTTTTAACTATGGCTACACCTTC. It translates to CASMGFNYGYTF.